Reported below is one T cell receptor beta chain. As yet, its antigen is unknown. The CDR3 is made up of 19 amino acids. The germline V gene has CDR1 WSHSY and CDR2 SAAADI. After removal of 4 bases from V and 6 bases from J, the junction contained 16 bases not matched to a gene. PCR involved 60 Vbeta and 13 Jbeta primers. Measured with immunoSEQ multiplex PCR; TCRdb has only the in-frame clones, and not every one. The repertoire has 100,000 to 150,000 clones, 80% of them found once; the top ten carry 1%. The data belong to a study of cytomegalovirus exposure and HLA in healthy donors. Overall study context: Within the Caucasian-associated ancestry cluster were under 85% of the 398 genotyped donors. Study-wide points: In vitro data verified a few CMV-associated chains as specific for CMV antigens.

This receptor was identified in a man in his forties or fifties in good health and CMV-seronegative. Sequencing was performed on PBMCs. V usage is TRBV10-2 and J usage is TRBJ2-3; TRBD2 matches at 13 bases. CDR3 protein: CASSGLGLAGPERGDTQYF. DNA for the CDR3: TGCGCCAGCAGTGGATTGGGACTAGCGGGACCAGAGAGGGGGGATACGCAGTATTTT.